This TCR beta chain was retrieved from a study of PD-L1 blockade in urothelial cancer listed by TCRdb under 2017. Regarding the complete study: All patients started therapy around 2014 and received atezolizumab 1,200 mg intravenously every 3 weeks. About 90% of the roughly 30 patients were identified as males with urothelial cancer of bladder origin, and a prior smoking history was reported by 18 of 29 patients. Patients had an ECOG performance status of 0 or 1 and had received between 0 and 3 prior chemotherapy regimens. Blood samples were analyzed at two time points: 3 weeks after treatment start (second dose) and 6 weeks after treatment start. Blood samples gave median yields of about 150,000 T cells and more than 80,000 unique TCRs, along with a median clonality of around 0.08. Somatic, immune and clinical correlates of response to PD-L1 blockade with atezolizumab in urothelial cancer were the focus of an exploratory multi-omic analysis. Pretreatment tumor samples, along with matched peripheral blood serially collected before and after atezolizumab treatment, were subjected to TCR sequencing. Durable clinical benefit was defined as progression-free survival longer than 6 months, and TCR features were also tested against progression-free and overall survival. In the same patients, whole exome sequencing and RNA sequencing of pretreatment tumors were performed in addition to TCR sequencing. Under 10 patients achieved durable clinical benefit and fewer than 25 did not. Pretreatment blood TCR-seq was available for about 27 patients, at least one posttreatment blood collection was obtained for around 25 patients, and tumor TCR-seq was available for around 25 patients.

CDR1 and CDR2, per the germline V gene, are MDHEN and SYDVKM. At the junction V is shortened by 6 bases and J by 2 bases; bases outside the gene matches: 9. The CDR3 numbers 15 residues from cysteine through phenylalanine. Left in the record is the CDR3 DNA by itself, 45 bases read in frame from the first base. What the authors observed across the whole study: A pretreatment peripheral blood TCR clonality below the median was linked to improved progression-free and overall survival. Greater expansion of tumor-associated TCR clones in peripheral blood 3 weeks after the start of treatment was observed in patients with durable benefit (n of about 20, p = 0.022). Because of the small sample size (n ≈ 30) and the many exploratory analyses performed, the results are intended to be regarded as hypothesis-generating.

On this clone: Its antigen specificity is not known. The sample holds no much larger clone one base away, and base qualities are not on file.

To estimate absolute template abundance from read counts, synthetic TCR analog templates were spiked into each PCR. Using the immunoSEQ assay, TCRbeta CDR3 regions were amplified from genomic DNA with bias-controlled V and J gene primers. Rearranged TCRbeta segments were sequenced at approximately 20X coverage. The study's processing was this. Clustering was used to correct sequencing errors, and CDR3s were annotated against IMGT so that V, D and J genes could be assigned. Downstream analyses used only productive TCRbeta rearrangements and left out out-of-frame or stop-codon sequences. Clonality was computed as one minus Shannon entropy normalized by the log of the number of unique productive sequences. Fisher's exact test with Benjamini-Hochberg correction, using a cutoff of adjusted p below 0.01, was how clones that differed between time points or between blood and tumor were identified. TCRdb took this table from immuneACCESS and kept in-frame rearrangements with V and J called. Such tables lack part of the clones; where checked against another copy, unresolved V genes explain under half of the gap, and the rest is unexplained. That table gives V, J and clone size, and the DNA gave D and trimming. This sample lists 30,000 to 40,000 clones; around 79% were detected once. Approximately 3.5% of the sample belongs to the ten largest clones.

The cohort included about 29 patients with locally advanced or metastatic urothelial carcinoma who were treated at Memorial Sloan Kettering on a trial protocol. Peripheral blood mononuclear cells were collected pretreatment and during treatment, with between 1 and 8 total time points obtained per patient. The Qiagen DNeasy Blood extraction kit was used to purify genomic DNA from total PBMCs and from tumor samples. Collected pretreatment and during treatment, PBMCs were isolated and stored as previously described. This receptor was identified in a man between 65 and 85 years old with urothelial cancer. This sample comprised PBMCs, obtained around atezolizumab (anti-PD-L1) treatment. The chain is assembled from TRBV28 and TRBJ1-2, with 7 central nucleotides matching TRBD1. This receptor has the CDR3 CASRLGSGQNYGYTF. The nucleotide sequence is TGTGCCAGCAGACTGGGATCGGGACAGAACTATGGCTACACCTTC.